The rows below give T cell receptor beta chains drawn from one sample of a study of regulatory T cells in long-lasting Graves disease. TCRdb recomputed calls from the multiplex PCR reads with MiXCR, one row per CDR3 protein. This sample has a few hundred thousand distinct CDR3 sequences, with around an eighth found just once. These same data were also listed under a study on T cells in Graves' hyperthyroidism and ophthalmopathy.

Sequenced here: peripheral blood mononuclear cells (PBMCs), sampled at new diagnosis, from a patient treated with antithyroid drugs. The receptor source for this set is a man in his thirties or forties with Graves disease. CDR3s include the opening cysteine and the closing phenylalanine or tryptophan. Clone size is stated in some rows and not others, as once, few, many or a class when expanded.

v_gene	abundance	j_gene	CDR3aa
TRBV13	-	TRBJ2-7	CASSPRGGIYEQYF
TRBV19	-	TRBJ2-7	CASPFPYEQYF
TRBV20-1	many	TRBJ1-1	CSARDQGAHTEAFF
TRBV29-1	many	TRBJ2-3	CSASDGGDTQYF
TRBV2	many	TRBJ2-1	CASSTSATPNEQFF
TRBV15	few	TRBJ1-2	CATRGERYGYTF
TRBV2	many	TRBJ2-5	CASKMLFQETQYF
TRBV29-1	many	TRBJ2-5	CSVGDRVLGTQYF
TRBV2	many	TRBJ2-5	CASSQVNNLETQYF
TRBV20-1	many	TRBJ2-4	CSARVRASKNIQYF
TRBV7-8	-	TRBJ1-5	CASSLDGGFGNQPQHF
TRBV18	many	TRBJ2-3	CASGSDGADTQYF
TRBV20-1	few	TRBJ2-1	CSVLTSGSRGEQFF
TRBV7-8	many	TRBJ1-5	CASSLTSGGSQPQHF
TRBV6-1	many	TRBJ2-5	CASRQPGYPNWTQYF
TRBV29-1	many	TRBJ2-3	CSVEDYDRLAGYPDTQYF
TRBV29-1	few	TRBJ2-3	CSARDGTDTQYF
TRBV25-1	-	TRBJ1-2	CASRTETGYGYTF
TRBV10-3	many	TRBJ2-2	CAIGSGLDTGELFF
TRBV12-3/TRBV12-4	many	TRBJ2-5	CASSFSQGGRETQYF
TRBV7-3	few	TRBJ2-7	CASSSRLGYEQYF
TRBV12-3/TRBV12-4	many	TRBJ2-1	CASSLEWGASVEQFF
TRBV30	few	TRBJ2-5	CAGKGIQETQYF
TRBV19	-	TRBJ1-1	CASSRTAPVGTMNTEAFF
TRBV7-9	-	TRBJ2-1	CASSSTGLAGSNEQFF
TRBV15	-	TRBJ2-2	CATSRDFSGGTGELFF
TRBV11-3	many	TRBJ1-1	CASSTGTGGKAFF
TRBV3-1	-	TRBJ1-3	CASSLLTGTSSGNTIYF
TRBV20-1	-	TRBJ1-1	CSGGQGLRNTEAFF
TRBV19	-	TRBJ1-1	CASSKAGGANTEAFF
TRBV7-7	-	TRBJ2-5	CASSLLVTAQETQYF